The clone carrying this T cell receptor beta chain was observed once. Authors' methods: Amplification of reference gene primers was used by the study to estimate nucleated cell counts. Clones were sequenced by immunoSEQ multiplex PCR, and TCRdb holds only the in-frame ones, with some missing. V and J calls and clone size come straight from that table; D and trimming were deduced from the DNA. The data contain about 300,000 clones, 87% of them seen just once; the ten biggest clones take up about 2.3%. The data belong to a study of blood T cell repertoires in COVID-19. About the study: The United States, Italy and Spain provided the acute and convalescent COVID-19 samples.

This clonotype was sampled from a young man with active or convalescent COVID-19. The specimen was peripheral blood.

DNA of the CDR3: TGTGCCAGCAGTGACCGGGGTTCGGAGGAGCAGTACTTC. It specifies CASSDRGSEEQYF. The chain joins TRBV6-1 to TRBJ2-7; TRBD2 is a possible D gene (5 bases). Germline CDR1 is MNHNS and CDR2 is SASEGT. Trimming took off 3 bases at V and 7 bases at J, with 13 bases between the two ends. The CDR3 is 13 residues long.